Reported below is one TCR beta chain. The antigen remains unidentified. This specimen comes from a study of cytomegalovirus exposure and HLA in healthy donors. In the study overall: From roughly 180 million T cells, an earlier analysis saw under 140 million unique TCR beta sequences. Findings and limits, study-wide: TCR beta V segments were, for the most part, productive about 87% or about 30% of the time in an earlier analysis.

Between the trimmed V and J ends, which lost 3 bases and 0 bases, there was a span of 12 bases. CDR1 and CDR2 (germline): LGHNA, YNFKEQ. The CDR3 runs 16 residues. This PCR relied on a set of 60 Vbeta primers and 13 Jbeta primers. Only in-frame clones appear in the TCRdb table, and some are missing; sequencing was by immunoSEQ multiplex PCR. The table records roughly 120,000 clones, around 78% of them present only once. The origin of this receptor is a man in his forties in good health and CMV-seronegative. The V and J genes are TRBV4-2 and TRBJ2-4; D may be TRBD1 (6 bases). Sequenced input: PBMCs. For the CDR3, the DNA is TGTGCCAGCAGCCAGGGGGCACAGGGAGCCAAAAACATTCAGTACTTC. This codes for CASSQGAQGAKNIQYF.